The clone carrying this T cell receptor (beta chain) occurred many times. Its antigen is as yet unknown. This record comes from a study of T cells after posttransplantation cyclophosphamide. General study results and limits: Blood and skin or GI T cell repertoires showed limited TRB overlap. Later blood repertoires were often dominated by clones from the donor CD8+ memory compartment.

TCRdb's table, derived via immunoSEQ multiplex PCR, lists solely in-frame clones and lacks some. Listed for the sample are 16,000 or so clones, none seen a single time. Cyclophosphamide on days +3 and +4 followed busulfan-fludarabine conditioning and a marrow graft. The sequences come from PBMCs, collected after allogeneic stem cell transplant with posttransplant cyclophosphamide. The TCR comes from a female patient aged 30-39 years who received an allogeneic stem cell transplant from a related donor, was CMV-positive, and had no GVHD. The graft donor may have given rise to some T cells.

The DNA of the CDR3 is TGTGCCAGTAGTATTGCGGGTTGGACTGAAGCTTTCTTT. Protein: CASSIAGWTEAFF. The chain recombines TRBV19 with TRBJ1-1; D is unresolved. This CDR3 has 13 residues. Trimming cost V 3 bases and J 5 bases, with 10 bases left between them. CDR1 and CDR2 from the germline V gene are LNHDA and SQIVND (reference sequence).